This T cell receptor (beta chain) was sequenced in a study of tumor-infiltrating lymphocytes in primary liver carcinoma. Across the whole study: Patients comprised men and women whose ages fell between 30 and 69 years. Each sample had roughly 3.65 to 7.5 million productive TCRbeta reads regardless of tissue type.

CDR1 and CDR2 from the germline V gene are SGHAT and FQNNGV. The CDR3 length is 14 residues. Findings of the study overall: Tumor specimens were characterized by a significantly higher top-250-clone fraction than blood (p = 0.039).

Turning to this clonotype: The antigen is not known. The missing conserved phenylalanine or tryptophan at the end of this CDR3 makes a read error likely.

Co-extraction of both nucleic acids (RNA and DNA) used about 18-34 mg of unsorted bulk tissue. Starting from 400 to 500 ng of total RNA, TCR beta cDNA was produced with a primer in the constant region. TCR beta libraries came from three nested multiplex PCR rounds using slightly modified ARM-PCR. A C-beta reverse primer was combined with TRBV1-TRBV30 forward primers in the first two PCR rounds, and each round had around 10 cycles. TCRdb passed the multiplex PCR reads through MiXCR, listing each CDR3 protein once. The table records 45,000 to 55,000 distinct CDR3 sequences, 55% to 75% of them present only once.

The rearrangement uses TRBV11-2 and TRBJ2-7, with D unresolved. This clonotype was obtained from a man between 35 and 55 years old with primary liver carcinoma and hepatitis B virus infection. Sequencing was performed on liver tumor tissue from sampling region 5. Subset in this sample: tumor region T5, tumor centre. The CDR3 DNA reads as TGTGCCTGCAGCTTAATTGACACTGCCTACGAGCAGTACATC. Protein product: CACSLIDTAYEQYI.